This entry lists 20 T cell receptor beta chains sequenced from one sample in a study of cytomegalovirus exposure and HLA in healthy donors. The PCR ran on 60 Vbeta and 13 Jbeta primers. Profiled with immunoSEQ multiplex PCR; TCRdb holds only in-frame clones, not every one. The data contain fewer than 150,000 clones, roughly 70% of them singletons. Sequenced input: PBMCs. The source of these receptors is a woman aged 45 to 65 in good health and CMV-seropositive.

The J gene is TRBJ1-1, the V gene TRBV6-5; no reliable D call. From germline, CDR1 is MNHEY and CDR2 SVGAGI. V was cut by 6 bases and J by 0 bases, with 8 bases left in between. The length of the CDR3 is 13 residues. In DNA, the CDR3 is TGTGCCAGCAGGACAAACTTGAACACTGAAGCTTTCTTT. The encoded protein is CASRTNLNTEAFF.

The V gene is TRBV10-3, the J gene TRBJ1-1, with a weak D call TRBD1 (6 bases). Germline CDR1 reads ENHRY; CDR2 reads SYGVKD. This CDR3 is 16 amino acids long. The V and J ends lost 6 bases and 1 base respectively, with 18 bases between them. This CDR3 is CAISDLRGGSNTEAFF. CDR3 DNA sequence: TGTGCCATCAGCGATCTTAGGGGGGGGTCGAACACTGAAGCTTTCTTT.

For the CDR3, the DNA is TGTGCCAGCAGCTTCGGAGGGCCGGCAGATACGCAGTATTTT. The encoded protein is CASSFGGPADTQYF. This chain connects TRBV7-2 to TRBJ2-3; a possible D gene is TRBD2 (6 bases). Germline-derived CDR1 and CDR2 are SGHTA and FQGNSA. The CDR3 loop spans 14 amino acids. Trimming left V 3 bases short and J 4 bases short, with 11 bases between.

This sequence joins TRBV2 and TRBJ1-2; TRBD1 might be the D (5 bases). There are 11 residues in the CDR3. Germline CDR1 SNHLY, CDR2 FYNNEI. Deletions cut 8 bases from V and 4 bases from J, with 8 bases between. The CDR3 DNA follows: TGTGCCAGCGGGGCCGGCTATGGCTACACCTTC. Translation gives CASGAGYGYTF.

The chain links TRBV29-1 to TRBJ1-1; D might be TRBD1 (6 bases). V was clipped by 2 bases and J by 0 bases, with 7 bases between them. CDR1 is SQVTM, CDR2 ANQGSEA, per germline. The CDR3 length is 13 residues. CDR3 region: CSVETGMNTEAFF. In nucleotides, the CDR3 is TGCAGCGTTGAAACAGGGATGAACACTGAAGCTTTCTTT.

DNA of the CDR3: TGTGCCTGGAGTGAGGGCGGGAGCCCCGGCGAGCAGTACTTC. It encodes CAWSEGGSPGEQYF. The chain employs TRBV30 and TRBJ2-7, with 7 bases that match TRBD2. CDR3 length equals 14 residues. V trimming: 1 base; J trimming: 6 bases; junction bases outside the gene matches: 9. CDR1 and CDR2 from the germline V gene are GTSNPN and SVGIG (reference sequence). The full variable domain, rest sourced from reference TRBV30 and TRBJ2-7, is SQTIHQWPATLVQPVGSPLSLECTVEGTSNPNLYWYRQAAGRGLQLLFYSVGIGQISSEVPQNLSASRPQDRQFILSSKKLLLSDSGFYLCAWSEGGSPGEQYFGPGTRLTVT.

The chain combines TRBV7-2 with TRBJ1-5, with unresolved D. Germline V gene lookup returns CDR1 SGHTA and CDR2 FQGNSA. CDR3 length: 13 amino acids. V gave up 5 bases and J gave up 9 bases, with 14 bases separating them. CDR3 nucleotide sequence: TGTGCCAGCAGCCCCTCTTTCTCCCGGCCCCAGCATTTT. This translates into CASSPSFSRPQHF.

V usage is TRBV30 and J usage is TRBJ2-1; 8 bases fit TRBD2. The junction had 9 bases not matched to a gene; V was cut back by 4 bases and J by 1 base. This CDR3 comprises 16 residues. Germline V CDR1 and CDR2: GTSNPN, SVGIG (reference sequence). DNA for the CDR3: TGTGCCTGGAATAGCGGGACGACATGGTCCTACAATGAGCAGTTCTTC. Translated, it gives CAWNSGTTWSYNEQFF.

The chain employs TRBV4-2 and TRBJ2-2; 11 positions agree with TRBD1. The CDR3 consists of 15 residues. V was clipped by 4 bases and J by 5 bases; unmatched bases: 3. CDR1 LGHNA and CDR2 YNFKEQ come from the germline V gene. Here the CDR3 DNA reads TGTGCCAGCAGCCGGGGGACAGGGGGAACCGGGGAGCTGTTTTTT. Its translation is CASSRGTGGTGELFF.

The chain joins TRBV5-1 to TRBJ1-1; D might be TRBD1 (5 bases). Trimming took 1 base from V and 3 from J, leaving 13 bases between them. Germline values: CDR1 SGHRS, CDR2 YFSETQ. This CDR3 contains 15 residues. CDR3 sequence: CASSLQGTVDTEAFF. The CDR3 DNA follows: TGCGCCAGCAGCTTGCAGGGAACGGTGGACACTGAAGCTTTCTTT.

This chain joins TRBV4-2 and TRBJ2-1; 8 nucleotides match TRBD2. The CDR3 runs 17 residues. Per germline, CDR1 LGHNA and CDR2 YNFKEQ. J was trimmed by 5 bases and V by 4 bases; bases with no gene match: 13. In DNA, the CDR3 is TGTGCCAGCAGCCGCCGACGGGTCAGCGGGGGAGACAATGAGCAGTTCTTC. This encodes CASSRRRVSGGDNEQFF.

The chain carries TRBV5-4 and TRBJ2-7; 12 nucleotides align to TRBD2. CDR3 length equals 15 residues. V lost 0 bases and J lost 4; bases outside the gene matches: 2. Germline CDR1 SGHNT, CDR2 YYREEE (reference sequence). CDR3 DNA: TGTGCCAGCAGCTTGGGACTAGCGGGAGCGTACGAGCAGTACTTC. It codes for CASSLGLAGAYEQYF.

This clone has just a few counts. V is TRBV7-2 and J is TRBJ1-1, with D tentatively TRBD1 (5 bases). Germline CDR1 SGHTA, CDR2 FQGNSA. This CDR3 region has 14 residues. Trimming stripped 4 bases from V and 5 bases from J, with 14 bases between. In DNA, the CDR3 is TGTGCCAGCAGCTATATAGGGGCGGTGACTGAAGCTTTCTTT. It is translated as CASSYIGAVTEAFF.

The V call is TRBV28, the J call TRBJ2-1; 7 positions match TRBD1. Unmatched junction bases numbered 5, after V lost 11 bases and J lost 4 bases. This CDR3 contains 12 residues. CDR1 is MDHEN and CDR2 is SYDVKM in the germline V gene. Here the CDR3 reads CALGQAYNEQFF. CDR3 coding DNA: TGTGCCTTAGGACAGGCTTACAATGAGCAGTTCTTC.

The chain joins TRBV28 to TRBJ1-1; no definite D call. This CDR3 contains 14 residues. Germline V CDR1 and CDR2: MDHEN, SYDVKM. Trimming removed 3 bases from V and 4 bases from J, with 12 bases in between. The CDR3 here is CASSLGGRGTEAFF. The CDR3 DNA reads as TGTGCCAGCAGTTTGGGCGGGCGGGGCACTGAAGCTTTCTTT.

The J gene is TRBJ1-2, the V gene TRBV11-2; D is perhaps TRBD1 (5 bases). The CDR3 contains 16 residues. The germline CDR1 and CDR2 sequences are SGHAT and FQNNGV. V gave up 5 bases and J gave up 5 bases, with 21 bases separating them. The CDR3 nucleotides read TGTGCCAGCAGCCCCGGGGGGGTAGGCCTAGATTATGGCTACACCTTC. Translated, it gives CASSPGGVGLDYGYTF.

This clone was counted only a few times. The rearrangement joins TRBV4-2 to TRBJ1-3; 7 bases agree with TRBD1. CDR1 LGHNA and CDR2 YNFKEQ come from the germline V gene. V was clipped by 4 bases and J by 4 bases; unmatched bases: 7. This CDR3 contains 15 residues. CDR3: CASSPYGTAGNTIYF. CDR3 DNA sequence: TGTGCCAGCAGCCCCTACGGGACAGCAGGAAACACCATATATTTT.

This clone was seen a handful of times. The chain combines TRBV6-5 with TRBJ2-7, with D possibly matching TRBD2 (6 bases). V gave up 1 base and J gave up 3 bases, with 13 bases separating them. Germline assignment: CDR1 MNHEY and CDR2 SVGAGI. CDR3 length equals 15 residues. The CDR3 sequence is CASSYWGVSNYEQYF. The DNA of the CDR3 is TGTGCCAGCAGTTACTGGGGGGTATCTAACTACGAGCAGTACTTC.

The rearrangement joins TRBV5-5 to TRBJ2-5, with 11 bases lining up with TRBD1. V lost 5 bases and J lost 1; bases outside the gene matches: 7. The CDR3 spans 16 residues. Germline CDR1 and CDR2: SGHKS and YYEKEE (reference sequence). The CDR3 DNA reads TGTGCCAGCAGTCAAGGGACAGGGGGGAGCCAAGAGACCCAGTACTTC. Translating it yields CASSQGTGGSQETQYF.

The chain links TRBV19 to TRBJ2-2, with a tentative D call TRBD2 (7 bases). V gave up 7 bases and J gave up 1 base, with 19 bases separating them. Germline CDR1 reads LNHDA; CDR2 reads SQIVND (reference sequence). CDR3 length equals 17 residues. CDR3 loop: CASTATYRGGNTGELFF. In DNA, the CDR3 is TGTGCCAGTACAGCTACCTATAGGGGGGGGAACACCGGGGAGCTGTTTTTT.